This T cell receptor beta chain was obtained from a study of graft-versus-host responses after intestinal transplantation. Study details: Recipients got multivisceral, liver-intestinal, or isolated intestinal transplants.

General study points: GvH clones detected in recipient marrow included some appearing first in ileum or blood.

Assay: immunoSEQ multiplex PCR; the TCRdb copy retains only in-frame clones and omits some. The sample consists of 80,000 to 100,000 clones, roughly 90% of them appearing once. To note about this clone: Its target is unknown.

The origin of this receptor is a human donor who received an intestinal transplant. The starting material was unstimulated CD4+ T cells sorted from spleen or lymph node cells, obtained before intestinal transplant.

The CDR3: CASSNSGNRAYEQYF. The CDR3, as DNA: TGTGCCAGTAGTAATAGCGGGAACCGCGCCTACGAGCAGTACTTC. The chain is built from TRBV19 and TRBJ2-7, with 8 bases lining up with TRBD2. Germline trimming cut 4 bases from V and 2 bases from J; bases unmatched to any gene: 7. Germline values: CDR1 LNHDA, CDR2 SQIVND (reference sequence). This CDR3 has 15 residues. Complete variable domain (other parts from reference TRBV19 and TRBJ2-7): DGGITQSPKYLFRKEGQNVTLSCEQNLNHDAMYWYRQDPGQGLRLIYYSQIVNDFQKGDIAEGYSVSREKKESFPLTVTSAQKNPTAFYLCASSNSGNRAYEQYFGPGTRLTVT.